This T cell receptor (beta chain) was captured by sequencing in a study of blood T cell repertoires in COVID-19. The CDR3 runs 16 residues. Per germline, CDR1 SGHTA and CDR2 FQGNSA. The V and J ends lost 4 bases and 0 bases, in that order; junction bases with no gene match: 6. In Seattle, patients joined the study during active infection and were tracked longitudinally. In the original analysis: Estimation of nucleated cell counts was performed using reference gene primer amplification. Method: immunoSEQ multiplex PCR; TCRdb's copy keeps in-frame clones and lacks some. Clonal size and the V and J genes are those of that table, whereas D and trimming came from the DNA. The sample includes roughly 320,000 clones, 70% to 90% seen only once; the top ten take roughly 5.9%.

This chain links TRBV7-2 with TRBJ2-3, with 8 bases fitting TRBD2. Sample: peripheral blood. The clonotype comes from a woman aged 45-65 years with COVID-19, enrolled during active disease. CDR3 sequence reads: CASSWASSGSTDTQYF. Here the CDR3 DNA reads TGTGCCAGCAGCTGGGCTTCTAGCGGGAGCACAGATACGCAGTATTTT. The entire variable domain, with the rest obtained from reference TRBV7-2 and TRBJ2-3, is as follows: GAGVSQSPSNKVTEKGKDVELRCDPISGHTALYWYRQSLGQGLEFLIYFQGNSAPDKSGLPSDRFSAERTGGSVSTLTIQRTQQEDSAVYLCASSWASSGSTDTQYFGPGTRLTVL.